This TCR beta chain was profiled in a study of T-cell memory formation after mild COVID-19. Trimming removed 5 bases from V and 2 bases from J, with 10 bases in between. The CDR3 sequence is 13 residues long. Looked up from germline, CDR1 is SGHVS and CDR2 is FNYEAQ. MiXCR was run by TCRdb on the 5' RACE reads, yielding one entry per CDR3 protein. The repertoire holds around 400,000 distinct CDR3 sequences, with more than 20% as singletons. The chain has TRBV7-6 and TRBJ2-7; no clear D gene. The material sequenced was PBMCs or a T cell subset sorted from them (not recorded which). The sequence derives from an adult woman who had mild COVID-19 (a few samples of this study predate the infection). Cell type and time point are not known. Here the CDR3 reads CASSPLTAYEQYF. The CDR3 nucleotides are TGTGCCAGCAGCCCGCTGACGGCCTACGAGCAGTACTTC.